What follows are 10 T cell receptor beta chains derived from one specimen sequenced in a study of blood T cell repertoires in COVID-19. Libraries were prepared by immunoSEQ multiplex PCR; TCRdb keeps only in-frame clonotypes and omits some of them. The table has 430,000 or so clones, around nine tenths seen once. The sequencing input was PBMCs or T cells enriched from blood (not recorded which). The source of these receptors is a woman in her late teens or twenties who had been exposed to COVID-19.

The chain has TRBV5-8 and TRBJ1-5, with D perhaps TRBD1 (6 bases). The CDR3 runs to 16 residues. Trimming removed 0 bases at V and 3 bases at J, with 13 bases between. Germline V gives CDR1 SGHTS, CDR2 YDEGEE. CDR3 in DNA: TGTGCCAGCAGCTTGGAGCCGGACAGAAACAATCAGCCCCAGCATTTT. Protein product: CASSLEPDRNNQPQHF.

V usage is TRBV10-3 and J usage is TRBJ2-7, with 7 nucleotides matching TRBD1. The CDR3 length is 14 residues. The V gene end was trimmed by 4 bases and the J gene end by 1 base; junction bases not matched to a gene: 4. Germline assignment: CDR1 ENHRY and CDR2 SYGVKD. The CDR3 nucleotides read TGTGCCATCAGTGTAGTACAGGGGTCCTACGAGCAGTACTTC. Translation gives CAISVVQGSYEQYF.

The J gene is TRBJ1-5, the V gene TRBV28; D is uncertain. The germline CDR1 and CDR2 sequences are MDHEN and SYDVKM. The CDR3 contains 16 residues. Trimming pared 2 bases from V and 0 bases from J, leaving 11 bases between. CDR3 DNA sequence: TGTGCCAGCAGTTTAGTTCTAGGTCTTAGCAATCAGCCCCAGCATTTT. Its translation: CASSLVLGLSNQPQHF.

The chain has TRBV5-5 and TRBJ2-1, with 9 bases that match TRBD2. With V trimmed by 3 bases and J by 0 bases, 10 bases remained unmatched. Germline CDR1 reads SGHKS; CDR2 reads YYEKEE (reference sequence). The CDR3 consists of 18 residues. The CDR3 bases are TGTGCCAGCAGCTCGTCCGGGACTAGCTTGAGCTCCTACAATGAGCAGTTCTTC. Residues: CASSSSGTSLSSYNEQFF.

V usage is TRBV7-9 and J usage is TRBJ1-4; the match to TRBD1 covers 10 bases. The CDR3 has 14 residues. The V gene end was trimmed by 5 bases and the J gene end by 7 bases; junction bases not matched to a gene: 4. Germline-derived CDR1 and CDR2 are SEHNR and FQNEAQ (reference sequence). CDR3 sequence: CASSRGQGSEKLFF. The CDR3, as DNA: TGTGCCAGCAGCCGGGGACAGGGGAGTGAAAAACTGTTTTTT.

The chain uses TRBV5-3 and TRBJ1-5, with 9 bases lining up with TRBD1. TRBV5-3 has ORF status, its function being uncertain. This CDR3 is built from 13 residues. Trimming cost V 5 bases and J 6 bases; bases outside gene matches: 3. The CDR3 DNA reads as TGTGCCAGAAGAGGGACAGGGAGTCAGCCCCAGCATTTT. Translating it yields CARRGTGSQPQHF.

V gene TRBV19 combines with J gene TRBJ1-6, with D possibly TRBD1 on 6 matching bases. CDR1 and CDR2 (germline): LNHDA, SQIVND (reference sequence). V gave up 4 bases and J gave up 8 bases, with 12 bases separating them. This CDR3 region has 14 residues. The CDR3 DNA reads as TGTGCCAGTAGTAACGACAGGAGATATTCACCCCTCCACTTT. This translates into CASSNDRRYSPLHF.

This sequence joins TRBV3-1 (or the pseudogene TRBV3-2) and TRBJ2-7, with D unclear. CDR1 and CDR2 from the germline V gene are LGHDT and YNNKEL (reference sequence). Deletions cut 4 bases from V and 2 bases from J, with 12 bases between. The CDR3 has 14 amino acids. CDR3 sequence reads: CASSPGLVAYEQYF. CDR3 nucleotides: TGTGCCAGCAGCCCCGGTTTAGTGGCCTACGAGCAGTACTTC.

This chain uses TRBV13 with TRBJ2-3; TRBD1 agrees at 7 bases. The V gene end was trimmed by 2 bases and the J gene end by 2 bases; junction bases not matched to a gene: 10. Germline-derived CDR1 and CDR2 are PRHDT and FYEKMQ (reference sequence). The CDR3 runs to 17 residues. CDR3 sequence: CASSLLVTGSSTDTQYF. The CDR3 bases are TGTGCCAGCAGCTTATTAGTGACAGGGAGCTCCACAGATACGCAGTATTTT.

The chain carries TRBV27 and TRBJ1-2; D unclear. Germline V gene lookup returns CDR1 MNHEY and CDR2 SMNVEV (reference sequence). The V and J ends lost 2 bases and 2 bases respectively, with 9 bases between them. The CDR3 length is 14 residues. The CDR3 region has the DNA TGTGCCAGCAGTTTAAAAGCCTCAAACTATGGCTACACCTTC. It is translated as CASSLKASNYGYTF.